This TCR beta chain is from a study of cytomegalovirus exposure and HLA in healthy donors. This CDR3 contains 15 residues. Trimming removed 0 bases from V and 1 base from J, with 9 bases in between. Per the germline V gene, CDR1 is SEHNR and CDR2 is FQNEAQ (reference sequence). Primers for the PCR totalled 60 Vbeta and 13 Jbeta. TCRdb's table, derived via immunoSEQ multiplex PCR, lists solely in-frame clones and lacks some. The sample shows 120,000 to 150,000 clones, around 79% of them seen only once. The sequenced sample was PBMCs. The source is a female donor in good health and CMV-seronegative. V is TRBV7-9 and J is TRBJ2-5; unclear D gene. The CDR3 region has the DNA TGTGCCAGCAGCTTAGCGCGCCTGTCCCAAGAGACCCAGTACTTC. Translating gives CASSLARLSQETQYF.